These T cell receptor beta chains were read from a single sample in a study of early T cells in non-severe SARS-CoV-2 infection. One entry per CDR3 protein results from TCRdb running MiXCR on the 5' RACE reads. The sample contains tens of thousands of distinct CDR3 sequences, around 13% of which appear only once. Sample: whole blood. The receptors come from an adult who was a healthcare worker with PCR-confirmed SARS-CoV-2 infection or an uninfected control (not recorded which). CDR3s include the opening cysteine and the closing phenylalanine or tryptophan. Fields, in order: J gene, D gene, V gene, clone size, CDR3 DNA, CDR3 protein. D genes are given only for firm matches. The listing skips clone size in some rows; elsewhere it reads once, few, many or a size class.

TRBJ1-2	-	TRBV28	-	TGTGCCAGCAGTTTAACCAGGGGCCATGGCTACACCTTC	CASSLTRGHGYTF
TRBJ1-2	-	TRBV4-3	few	TGCGCCAGCAGCCAATCAAGAGGATACTATGGCTACACCTTC	CASSQSRGYYGYTF
TRBJ2-7	TRBD1	TRBV29-1	-	TGCAGCGTTGAGCCTGGGACAGGGGCCTACGAGCAGTACTTC	CSVEPGTGAYEQYF
TRBJ2-3	TRBD2	TRBV29-1	many	TGCAGCGTTTCGGGGGGAAGGGGCACAGATACGCAGTATTTT	CSVSGGRGTDTQYF
TRBJ2-2	TRBD2	TRBV7-6	many	TGTGCCAGCAGCTTAGGTCTGGCGGGAGTGGGGAACACCGGGGAGCTGTTTTTT	CASSLGLAGVGNTGELFF
TRBJ2-3	-	TRBV5-1	many	TGCGCCAGCAGCATCGCGGGCACAGATACGCAGTATTTT	CASSIAGTDTQYF
TRBJ1-2	-	TRBV7-9	many	TGTGCCAGCAGCTTAGCGCGCAGTGATGGCTACACCTTC	CASSLARSDGYTF
TRBJ2-1	-	TRBV11-2	many	TGTGCCAGCAGCCTTATTCTGAGCTCCTACAATGAGCAGTTCTTC	CASSLILSSYNEQFF
TRBJ2-1	-	TRBV11-2	few	TGTGCCAGCAGCTCGGGAGTACGGCCGTTGGAGCAGTTCTTC	CASSSGVRPLEQFF
TRBJ1-1	-	TRBV7-8	-	TGTGCCAGCAGCCTTGGAAGGTCGGGGGCGGTTGAAGCTTTCTTT	CASSLGRSGAVEAFF
TRBJ2-5	-	TRBV7-3	few	TGTGCCAGCAGTCCCGGGGCCAGGGTGGTGGAGACCCAGTACTTC	CASSPGARVVETQYF
TRBJ1-5	-	TRBV7-9	few	TGTGCCAGCAGCCCTGACGTTGCACGACAGCCCCAGCATTTT	CASSPDVARQPQHF
TRBJ2-5	-	TRBV27	many	TGTGCCAGCAGCCCCCCCGGGATGAACCTACACCAAGAGACCCAGTACTTC	CASSPPGMNLHQETQYF
TRBJ1-1	-	TRBV9	many	TGTGCCAGCAGCGGACAGCTAGGGGGATGGCCTGAAGCTTTCTTT	CASSGQLGGWPEAFF
TRBJ1-1	-	TRBV7-2	-	TGTGCCAGCAGCTTAGGGTATATAGCTTTCTTT	CASSLGYIAFF
TRBJ1-5	-	TRBV27	-	TGTGCCAGCAGTCCCCGCTGGGCGAGCAATCAGCCCCAGCATTTT	CASSPRWASNQPQHF
TRBJ2-2	-	TRBV20-1	many	TGCAGTGCAGCCCGGGCCGCGAACACCGGGGAGCTGTTTTTT	CSAARAANTGELFF
TRBJ2-1	TRBD2	TRBV11-2	-	TGTGCCAGCAGCCTATCTCGCTCGGGGGGGAATGAGCAGTTCTTC	CASSLSRSGGNEQFF
TRBJ2-1	TRBD1	TRBV7-2	-	TGTGCCAGCAGCTTGACAGGGGAGCGGTACAATGAGCAGTTCTTC	CASSLTGERYNEQFF
TRBJ2-1	TRBD2	TRBV28	many	TGTGCCAGCATTGGGGGACTAGCGGGGCCCGTGGTCTTC	CASIGGLAGPVVF
TRBJ2-3	TRBD2	TRBV7-2	few	TGTGCCAGCAGCGCGGGAGCGGGGCAACGGGATACGCAGTATTTT	CASSAGAGQRDTQYF
TRBJ2-2	-	TRBV7-8	-	TGTGCCAGCAGCTTAGAGAGTCTTAGCTCCGGGGAGCTGTTTTTT	CASSLESLSSGELFF
TRBJ2-1	-	TRBV9	many	TGTGCCAGCAGCGCTGGGGCGCGCAATGAGCAGTTCTTC	CASSAGARNEQFF
TRBJ2-2	-	TRBV20-1	few	TGCAGTGCTAGAGAACTAGGCTCGAACACCGGGGAGCTGTTTTTT	CSARELGSNTGELFF
TRBJ1-2	TRBD1	TRBV3-1	many	TGTGCCAGCAGCCATGGGACAGGGGTGAATGGCTACACCTTC	CASSHGTGVNGYTF
TRBJ1-1	-	TRBV24-1	-	TGTGCCACCAGGGGTGTCCAGAACACTGAAGCTTTCTTT	CATRGVQNTEAFF
TRBJ2-3	-	TRBV11-2	-	TGTGCCAGCAGCACCCGAGGGGGAGTCTCCACAGATACGCAGTATTTT	CASSTRGGVSTDTQYF
TRBJ2-3	TRBD1	TRBV7-2	-	TGTGCCAGCAGCTTCGGACAGGGAAAGACAGATACGCAGTATTTT	CASSFGQGKTDTQYF
TRBJ1-1	TRBD1	TRBV6-2/TRBV6-3	many	TGTGCCAGCAGTCGCTCCCAATTCAGGGGGGGTAACCCTGAAGCTTTCTTT	CASSRSQFRGGNPEAFF
TRBJ2-3	-	TRBV10-3	many	TGTGCCATCACAAGGGGGGCTGGTACAGATACGCAGTATTTT	CAITRGAGTDTQYF
TRBJ1-5	-	TRBV7-2	many	TGTGCCAGCAGCTCCACAGGGAGAGGGGGACAGCCCCAGCATTTT	CASSSTGRGGQPQHF
TRBJ1-4	-	TRBV15	-	TGTGCCACCACCCCTTCAGGGGTCGGGGAAAAACTGTTTTTT	CATTPSGVGEKLFF
TRBJ1-5	-	TRBV12-3/TRBV12-4	few	TGTGCCAGCAGTTTAGATTCAGACGGGTATCAGCCCCAGCATTTT	CASSLDSDGYQPQHF
TRBJ2-1	TRBD2	TRBV7-6	-	TGTGCCAGCAGAACGGCTAGCGGGTACAATGAGCAGTTCTTC	CASRTASGYNEQFF
TRBJ1-1	TRBD1	TRBV6-2/TRBV6-3	many	TGTGCCAGCAGCCCCGGCGGGACAGGGGGCAAAGCTTTCTTT	CASSPGGTGGKAFF
TRBJ1-5	-	TRBV27	few	TGTGCCAGCAGTTTAGGACACAGCAATCAGCCCCAGCATTTT	CASSLGHSNQPQHF
TRBJ1-1	-	TRBV5-1	-	TGCGCCAGCAGCTTGGCGGGGGGCGCGGGGTTTATGACTGAAGCTTTCTTT	CASSLAGGAGFMTEAFF
TRBJ2-5	-	TRBV7-9	-	TGTGCCAGCAGCTTAAATCCCCTCCCAACCGGAGAGACCCAGTACTTC	CASSLNPLPTGETQYF
TRBJ1-1	-	TRBV6-5	once	TGTGCCAGCAGTCCGACCGGGAGAACTGAAGCTTTCTTT	CASSPTGRTEAFF
TRBJ2-7	-	TRBV19	few	TGTGCCAGTAGTATGTGGCCAGGCGCCCCCTACGAGCAGTACTTC	CASSMWPGAPYEQYF
TRBJ2-7	TRBD2	TRBV4-3	-	TGCGCCAGCAGCCAAGTCGGAGGGAGGGCAACCTACGAGCAGTACTTC	CASSQVGGRATYEQYF
TRBJ2-5	-	TRBV15	-	TGTGCCACCAGCAGAGATTTGTCTAGCTGGGTCCAAGAGACCCAGTACTTC	CATSRDLSSWVQETQYF
TRBJ1-2	-	TRBV5-6	few	TGTGCCAGCAGCTTCGGACGGAGTTACTATGGCTACACCTTC	CASSFGRSYYGYTF
TRBJ1-1	-	TRBV20-1	-	TGCAGTGGGGCGGGACGGATGAACACTGAAGCTTTCTTT	CSGAGRMNTEAFF
TRBJ2-3	TRBD1	TRBV19	few	TGTGCCAGTAGTCAGACAGGGGGCTCGGCGGTAGATACGCAGTATTTT	CASSQTGGSAVDTQYF
TRBJ2-1	TRBD2	TRBV10-3	-	TGTGCCATCAAGGAGGACGCGACTAGCGGGGGCCTTGATAGGTTCTTC	CAIKEDATSGGLDRFF
TRBJ2-1	-	TRBV5-1	-	TGCGCCAGCAGCTTGGTGGGTAGCCGCAGCTCCTACAATGAGCAGTTCTTC	CASSLVGSRSSYNEQFF
TRBJ2-1	-	TRBV7-9	few	TGTGCCAGCAGCTTCGACCCCAGACTACTAGCCTCTAGCTCCTACAATGAGCAGTTCTTC	CASSFDPRLLASSSYNEQFF
TRBJ2-7	TRBD1	TRBV9	many	TGTGCCAGCAGCGTAGATGGGACAGGGTTCTACGAGCAGTACTTC	CASSVDGTGFYEQYF
TRBJ1-2	TRBD1	TRBV20-1	-	TGCAGTGCAATTGACAGGGGCGGCTATGGCTACACCTTC	CSAIDRGGYGYTF
TRBJ2-1	TRBD2	TRBV7-3	many	TGTGCCAGCAGCCTGGGACTAGCGGGAGAAAATGAGCAGTTCTTC	CASSLGLAGENEQFF
TRBJ2-5	TRBD1	TRBV5-1	-	TGCGCCAGCAGCTTAGGGACAGGCGGGACCCAGTACTTC	CASSLGTGGTQYF
TRBJ1-5	-	TRBV28	few	TGTGCCAGCAGTTCTCATCAGCCCCAGCATTTT	CASSSHQPQHF
TRBJ1-2	TRBD1	TRBV5-1	many	TGCGCCAGCAGCCCTCGACAGGGGCGTTTTAGCGACTATGGCTACACCTTC	CASSPRQGRFSDYGYTF
TRBJ2-7	-	TRBV7-3	many	TGTGCCAGCAGCTCCGGTAGGTCTTCCTACGAGCAGTACTTC	CASSSGRSSYEQYF
TRBJ2-3	-	TRBV7-2	many	TGTGCCAGCAGCCTCGACGCTAGCACAGATACGCAGTATTTT	CASSLDASTDTQYF
TRBJ1-1	-	TRBV28	-	TGTGCCAGCCACGCGGCGTTTGAAGCTTTCTTT	CASHAAFEAFF